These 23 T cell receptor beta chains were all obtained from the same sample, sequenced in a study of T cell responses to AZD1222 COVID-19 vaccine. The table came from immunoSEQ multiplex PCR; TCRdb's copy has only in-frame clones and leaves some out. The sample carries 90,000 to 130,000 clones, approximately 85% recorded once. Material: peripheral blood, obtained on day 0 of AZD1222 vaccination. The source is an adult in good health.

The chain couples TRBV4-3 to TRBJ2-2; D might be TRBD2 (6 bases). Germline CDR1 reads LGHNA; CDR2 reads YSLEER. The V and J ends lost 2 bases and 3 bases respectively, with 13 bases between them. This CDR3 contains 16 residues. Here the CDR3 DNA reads TGCGCCAGCAGCCAACTCGTCGGGGGAGACACCGGGGAGCTGTTTTTT. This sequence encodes CASSQLVGGDTGELFF.

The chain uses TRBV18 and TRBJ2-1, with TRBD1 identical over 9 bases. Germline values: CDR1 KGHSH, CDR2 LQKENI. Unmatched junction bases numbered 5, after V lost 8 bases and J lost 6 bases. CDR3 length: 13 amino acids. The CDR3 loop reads CASRDRAVNEQFF. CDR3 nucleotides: TGTGCCAGCAGGGACAGGGCGGTCAATGAGCAGTTCTTC.

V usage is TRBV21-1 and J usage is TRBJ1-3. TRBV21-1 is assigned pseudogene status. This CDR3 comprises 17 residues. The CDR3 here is CASSKDYRGLWGNTIYF. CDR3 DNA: TGTGCCAGCAGCAAAGATTATCGGGGTTTGTGGGGAAACACCATATATTTT.

The CDR3 sequence is CAIRSGTENTIYF. Written as DNA, the CDR3 is TGTGCCATCAGGTCAGGTACTGAAAACACCATATATTTT. The chain carries TRBV10-3 and TRBJ1-3; D is undetermined. Germline CDR1 is ENHRY and CDR2 is SYGVKD. With 6 bases removed from V and 6 bases from J, the gap between germline ends came to 12 bases. The CDR3 extends over 13 amino acids.

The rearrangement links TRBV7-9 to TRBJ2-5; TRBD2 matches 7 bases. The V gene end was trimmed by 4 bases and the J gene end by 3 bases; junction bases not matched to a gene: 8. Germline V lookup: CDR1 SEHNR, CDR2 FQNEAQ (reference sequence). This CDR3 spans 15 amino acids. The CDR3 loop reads CASSYGAGSEETQYF. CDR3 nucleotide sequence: TGTGCCAGCAGCTACGGAGCGGGGAGTGAAGAGACCCAGTACTTC.

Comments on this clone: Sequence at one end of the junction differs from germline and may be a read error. Written as DNA, the CDR3 is TGTGCCAGCAGCCAAGATGTTGTTGGGGGGCGCCAAGGGACCCAGTACTTC. This sequence encodes CASSQDVVGGRQGTQYF. The chain recombines TRBV14 with TRBJ2-5; D possibly uses TRBD1 or TRBD2 (6 bases each). Germline values: CDR1 SGHDN, CDR2 FVKESK. The CDR3 has 17 amino acids.

The CDR3 DNA reads as TGTGCCAGCTCACCACGGGGGGGCGCGGACTATGGCTACACCTTC. It translates to CASSPRGGADYGYTF. J is TRBJ1-2 and V is TRBV18, with TRBD1 as a possible D gene (6 bases). Germline-derived CDR1 and CDR2 are KGHSH and LQKENI. Trimming pared 1 base from V and 3 bases from J, leaving 12 bases between. The CDR3 runs 15 residues. Looking up the rest from reference TRBV18 and TRBJ1-2 gives the full variable domain: NAGVMQNPRHLVRRRGQEARLRCSPMKGHSHVYWYRQLPEEGLKFMVYLQKENIIDESGMPKERFSAEFPKEGPSILRIQQVVRGDSAAYFCASSPRGGADYGYTFGSGTRLTVV.

The CDR3 sequence is CATSPRPGQGTGELFF. CDR3 coding DNA: TGTGCCACCAGCCCGCGCCCGGGACAGGGAACCGGGGAGCTGTTTTTT. This chain links TRBV24-1 with TRBJ2-2; TRBD1 aligns across 9 bases. V trimming: 7 bases; J trimming: 5 bases; junction bases outside the gene matches: 10. Germline V CDR1 and CDR2: KGHDR, SFDVKD. The CDR3 runs to 16 residues.

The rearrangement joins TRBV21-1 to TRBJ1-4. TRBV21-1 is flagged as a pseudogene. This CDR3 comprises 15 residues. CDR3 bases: TGTGCCAGCAGCAAACCCGGGCAGACTAGGGAAAAACTGTTTTTT. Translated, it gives CASSKPGQTREKLFF.

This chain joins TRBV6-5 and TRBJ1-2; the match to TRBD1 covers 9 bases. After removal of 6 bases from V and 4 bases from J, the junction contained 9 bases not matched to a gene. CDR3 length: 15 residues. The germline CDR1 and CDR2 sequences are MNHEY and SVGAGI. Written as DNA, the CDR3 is TGTGCCAGCAGCCTATGGACAGGGGACCCCTATGGCTACACCTTC. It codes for CASSLWTGDPYGYTF.

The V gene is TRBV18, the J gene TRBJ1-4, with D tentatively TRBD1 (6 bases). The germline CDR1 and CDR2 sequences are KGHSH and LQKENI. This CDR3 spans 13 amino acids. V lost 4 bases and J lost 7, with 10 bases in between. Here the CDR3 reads CASSRGQSEKLFF. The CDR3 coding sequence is TGTGCCAGCTCACGCGGACAGTCTGAAAAACTGTTTTTT.

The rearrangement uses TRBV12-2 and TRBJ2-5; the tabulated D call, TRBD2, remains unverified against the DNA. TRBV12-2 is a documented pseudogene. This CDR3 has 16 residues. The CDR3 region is CASRLARCGREETQYF. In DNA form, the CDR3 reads TGTGCAAGTCGCTTAGCGCGATGCGGGAGGGAAGAGACCCAGTACTTC.

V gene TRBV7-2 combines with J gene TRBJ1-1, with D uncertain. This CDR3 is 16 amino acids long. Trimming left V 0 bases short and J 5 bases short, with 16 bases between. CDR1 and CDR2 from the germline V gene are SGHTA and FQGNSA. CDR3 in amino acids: CASSLASMGRWTEAFF. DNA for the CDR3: TGTGCCAGCAGCTTAGCCAGTATGGGGAGGTGGACTGAAGCTTTCTTT. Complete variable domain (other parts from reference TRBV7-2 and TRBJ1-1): GAGVSQSPSNKVTEKGKDVELRCDPISGHTALYWYRQSLGQGLEFLIYFQGNSAPDKSGLPSDRFSAERTGGSVSTLTIQRTQQEDSAVYLCASSLASMGRWTEAFFGQGTRLTVV.

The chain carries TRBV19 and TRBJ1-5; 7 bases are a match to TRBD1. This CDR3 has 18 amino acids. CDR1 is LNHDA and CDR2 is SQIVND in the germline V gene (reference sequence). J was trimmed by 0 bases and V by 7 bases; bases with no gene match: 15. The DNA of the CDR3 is TGTGCCAGTACCCCGGGGAGGGGGACAGCCTTTAGCAATCAGCCCCAGCATTTT. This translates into CASTPGRGTAFSNQPQHF. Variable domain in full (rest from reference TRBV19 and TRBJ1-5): DGGITQSPKYLFRKEGQNVTLSCEQNLNHDAMYWYRQDPGQGLRLIYYSQIVNDFQKGDIAEGYSVSREKKESFPLTVTSAQKNPTAFYLCASTPGRGTAFSNQPQHFGDGTRLSIL.

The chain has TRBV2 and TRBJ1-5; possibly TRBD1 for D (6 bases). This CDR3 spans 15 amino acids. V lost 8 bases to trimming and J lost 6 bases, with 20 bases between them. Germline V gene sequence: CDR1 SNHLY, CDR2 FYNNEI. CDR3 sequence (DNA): TGTGCCAGCCGTGGACAGCGCACTGAGGGTCAGCCCCAGCATTTT. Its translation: CASRGQRTEGQPQHF. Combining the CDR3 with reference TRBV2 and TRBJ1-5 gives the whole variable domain EPEVTQTPSHQVTQMGQEVILRCVPISNHLYFYWYRQILGQKVEFLVSFYNNEISEKSEIFDDQFSVERPDGSNFTLKIRSTKLEDSAMYFCASRGQRTEGQPQHFGDGTRLSIL.

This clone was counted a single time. The CDR3 DNA follows: TGTGCCAGTAGGATGACAGGGGGCAATCAGCCCCAGCATTTT. Translated, it gives CASRMTGGNQPQHF. The gene calls are TRBV19 and TRBJ1-5, with 8 bases aligning to TRBD1. This CDR3 spans 14 amino acids. In germline, CDR1 is LNHDA, CDR2 SQIVND (reference sequence). V lost 6 bases to trimming and J lost 2 bases; unmatched junction nucleotides: 3.

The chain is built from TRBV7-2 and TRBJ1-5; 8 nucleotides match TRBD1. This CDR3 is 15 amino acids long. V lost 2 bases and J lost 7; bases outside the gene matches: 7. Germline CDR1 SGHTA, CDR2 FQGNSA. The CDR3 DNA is TGTGCCAGCAGCTTAACAGGGGGAAGTTGGCAGCCCCAGCATTTT. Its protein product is CASSLTGGSWQPQHF.

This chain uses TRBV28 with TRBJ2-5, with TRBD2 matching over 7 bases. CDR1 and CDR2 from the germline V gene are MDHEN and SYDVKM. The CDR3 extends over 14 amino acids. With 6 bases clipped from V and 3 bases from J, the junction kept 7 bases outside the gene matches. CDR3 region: CASRSGGSEETQYF. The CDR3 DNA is TGTGCCAGCAGATCCGGCGGGAGCGAAGAGACCCAGTACTTC.

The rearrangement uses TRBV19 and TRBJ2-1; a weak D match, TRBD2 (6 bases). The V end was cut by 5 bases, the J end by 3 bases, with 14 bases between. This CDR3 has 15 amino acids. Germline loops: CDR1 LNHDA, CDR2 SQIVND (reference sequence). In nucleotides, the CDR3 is TGTGCCAGTAGTTCGCCGGGACTTCACTACAATGAGCAGTTCTTC. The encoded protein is CASSSPGLHYNEQFF.

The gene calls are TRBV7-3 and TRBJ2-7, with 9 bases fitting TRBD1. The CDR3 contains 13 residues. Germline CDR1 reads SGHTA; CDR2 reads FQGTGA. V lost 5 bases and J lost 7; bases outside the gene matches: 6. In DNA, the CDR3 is TGTGCCAGCAGCCCCGGGACAGGGTATGAGCAGTACTTC. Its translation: CASSPGTGYEQYF.

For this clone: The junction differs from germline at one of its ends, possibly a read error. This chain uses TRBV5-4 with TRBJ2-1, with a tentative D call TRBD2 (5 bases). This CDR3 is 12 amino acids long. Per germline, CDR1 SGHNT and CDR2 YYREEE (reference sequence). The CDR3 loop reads CASSGNSVLPVF. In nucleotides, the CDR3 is TGTGCCAGCAGCGGGAATAGCGTTCTGCCGGTCTTC.

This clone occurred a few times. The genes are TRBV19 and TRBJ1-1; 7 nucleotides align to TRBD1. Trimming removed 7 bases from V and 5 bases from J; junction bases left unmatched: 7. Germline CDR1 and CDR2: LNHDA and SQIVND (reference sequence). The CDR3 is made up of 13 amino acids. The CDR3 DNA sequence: TGTGCCAGTAATCACAGGGGTAGTACTGAAGCTTTCTTT. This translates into CASNHRGSTEAFF.

The CDR3 nucleotides are TGTGCCAGCAGCTTAGAGACAGGATATAGCAATCAGCCCCAGCATTTT. Its translation: CASSLETGYSNQPQHF. The genes are TRBV7-2 and TRBJ1-5; possible D gene TRBD1, 6 bases. The length of the CDR3 is 16 residues. Trimming took off 1 base at V and 0 bases at J, with 10 bases between the two ends. The germline CDR1 and CDR2 sequences are SGHTA and FQGNSA.